The 27 T cell receptor beta chains listed next were all sequenced from one sample in a study of blood T cell repertoires in COVID-19. Data came from immunoSEQ multiplex PCR; TCRdb stores just in-frame clones and leaves some out. The table includes 190,000 or so clones, around 86% detected once. Input material: peripheral blood. All receptors derive from a man in his forties with acute or convalescent COVID-19.

This clone came up a few times. This chain uses TRBV19 with TRBJ2-1; possibly TRBD1 for D (5 bases). Trimming stripped 9 bases from V and 6 bases from J, with 9 bases between. The CDR3 length is 11 residues. CDR1 is LNHDA and CDR2 is SQIVND in the germline V gene (reference sequence). This CDR3 is CASYDSNEQFF. The CDR3, as DNA: TGTGCCAGCTACGACAGCAATGAGCAGTTCTTC.

This sequence joins TRBV6-5 and TRBJ2-7; 11 nucleotides agree with TRBD2. Per germline, CDR1 MNHEY and CDR2 SVGAGI. The J segment lost 2 bases and the V segment lost 6 bases, leaving 6 bases of the junction unmatched. CDR3 length: 15 residues. The CDR3, as DNA: TGTGCCAGCAGCCGCGCGGGACTAGCGGCCTACGAGCAGTACTTC. Amino acid sequence: CASSRAGLAAYEQYF.

This rearrangement joins TRBV7-3 to TRBJ1-1; maybe TRBD1 (6 bases). V lost 8 bases and J lost 1, with 20 bases in between. The CDR3 contains 16 residues. Germline V lookup: CDR1 SGHTA, CDR2 FQGTGA. This chain's CDR3 is CASRAPRGGKNTEAFF. Written as DNA, the CDR3 is TGTGCCAGCCGCGCCCCCAGGGGAGGGAAGAACACTGAAGCTTTCTTT.

This rearrangement joins TRBV5-4 to TRBJ1-1, with no clear D. The CDR3 loop spans 15 amino acids. The V and J ends lost 1 base and 0 bases respectively, with 10 bases between them. Germline V gives CDR1 SGHNT, CDR2 YYREEE (reference sequence). The CDR3 DNA reads as TGTGCCAGCAGCTTGAGACAAACTTTGAACACTGAAGCTTTCTTT. This gives the protein CASSLRQTLNTEAFF.

This clone was seen once. The chain is built from TRBV2 and TRBJ2-1; 10 bases align to TRBD2. CDR3 length equals 15 residues. Germline loops: CDR1 SNHLY, CDR2 FYNNEI. The V and J ends lost 8 bases and 6 bases, in that order; junction bases with no gene match: 10. The CDR3 sequence: CASPLTSGSGNEQFF. The CDR3 region has the DNA TGTGCCAGCCCTTTGACTAGCGGGTCAGGCAATGAGCAGTTCTTC.

V and J are TRBV29-1 and TRBJ2-3; 10 bases fit TRBD1. CDR1 and CDR2 from the germline V gene are SQVTM and ANQGSEA. J gave up 5 bases and V 7 bases, and 6 bases lay outside the gene matches. The CDR3 is made up of 13 amino acids. The CDR3, as DNA: TGCAGCGCAAGCCGGACAGGGGGAGATACGCAGTATTTT. Protein: CSASRTGGDTQYF.

This rearrangement joins TRBV29-1 to TRBJ2-3; the D is unclear. The V end lost 0 bases, the J end lost 6 bases, and 10 bases lay between the germline ends. This CDR3 is built from 13 residues. In germline, CDR1 is SQVTM, CDR2 ANQGSEA. The CDR3 DNA sequence: TGCAGCGTTGAAGATCTCCTTCGGGATACGCAGTATTTT. Translation gives CSVEDLLRDTQYF.

J is TRBJ2-3 and V is TRBV3-1 (or the pseudogene TRBV3-2); 9 bases are a match to TRBD2. Per germline, CDR1 LGHDT and CDR2 YNNKEL (reference sequence). Germline trimming cut 4 bases from V and 2 bases from J; bases unmatched to any gene: 7. This CDR3 contains 16 residues. The CDR3 DNA is TGTGCCAGCAGCCCGGCGGCGGGGGGGTACACAGATACGCAGTATTTT. It translates to CASSPAAGGYTDTQYF.

This chain links TRBV4-1 with TRBJ1-4, with D unclear. V dropped 0 bases and J dropped 5 bases, with 10 bases sitting between them. From germline, CDR1 is MGHRA and CDR2 YSYEKL. The CDR3 is 15 amino acids. CDR3 amino acids: CASSQDPSRNEKLFF. CDR3 DNA sequence: TGCGCCAGCAGCCAAGACCCCTCTAGGAATGAAAAACTGTTTTTT.

The chain joins TRBV21-1 to TRBJ2-5; the D call in the table, TRBD1, was not verified against the DNA. TRBV21-1 is flagged as a pseudogene. The CDR3 has 15 residues. In nucleotides, the CDR3 is TGTGCCAGCAGACCCGGGGACAGGGGAGGAGAGACCCAGTACTTC. Encoded protein: CASRPGDRGGETQYF.

This chain links TRBV5-1 with TRBJ2-5, with a tentative D call TRBD1 (5 bases). CDR1 and CDR2 from the germline V gene are SGHRS and YFSETQ. CDR3 length: 19 amino acids. Trimming stripped 3 bases from V and 1 base from J, with 25 bases between. As DNA, the CDR3 is TGCGCCAGCAGCTGGGGCGGCAGGGTATCCGCCAGGAGCCAAGAGACCCAGTACTTC. Protein product: CASSWGGRVSARSQETQYF. The variable domain in full, with the rest retrieved from reference TRBV5-1 and TRBJ2-5, is KAGVTQTPRYLIKTRGQQVTLSCSPISGHRSVSWYQQTPGQGLQFLFEYFSETQRNKGNFPGRFSGRQFSNSRSEMNVSTLELGDSALYLCASSWGGRVSARSQETQYFGPGTRLLVL.

This rearrangement joins TRBV29-1 to TRBJ1-2, with D unclear. V lost 2 bases and J lost 5, with 9 bases in between. The CDR3 covers 12 residues. The germline gives CDR1 SQVTM, CDR2 ANQGSEA. The CDR3 bases are TGCAGCGTTGAATTGCGGGAATATGGCTACACCTTC. It translates to CSVELREYGYTF. Complete variable domain (other parts from reference TRBV29-1 and TRBJ1-2): SAVISQKPSRDICQRGTSLTIQCQVDSQVTMMFWYRQQPGQSLTLIATANQGSEATYESGFVIDKFPISRPNLTFSTLTVSNMSPEDSSIYLCSVELREYGYTFGSGTRLTVV.

The J gene is TRBJ1-6, the V gene TRBV7-3, with 9 bases matching TRBD1. The CDR3 sequence is 15 residues long. Per the germline V gene, CDR1 is SGHTA and CDR2 is FQGTGA. With V trimmed by 5 bases and J by 8 bases, 7 bases remained unmatched. In DNA form, the CDR3 reads TGTGCCAGCAGCCCCCAGGGACAGGGCTATTCACCCCTCCACTTT. As protein: CASSPQGQGYSPLHF. The full variable domain, rest sourced from reference TRBV7-3 and TRBJ1-6, is GAGVSQTPSNKVTEKGKYVELRCDPISGHTALYWYRQSLGQGPEFLIYFQGTGAADDSGLPNDRFFAVRPEGSVSTLKIQRTERGDSAVYLCASSPQGQGYSPLHFGNGTRLTVT.

The J gene is TRBJ1-3, the V gene TRBV5-6; the D is unclear. V lost 2 bases and J 0 bases, leaving 12 bases between the germline ends. The CDR3 runs 16 residues. CDR1 and CDR2 (germline): SGHDT, YYEEEE. For the CDR3, the DNA is TGTGCCAGCAGCTTATTCCAGGATTTCTCTGGAAACACCATATATTTT. This codes for CASSLFQDFSGNTIYF.

This clone has a single count. The chain couples TRBV3-1 (or the pseudogene TRBV3-2) to TRBJ2-5; 10 positions agree with TRBD2. In germline, CDR1 is LGHDT, CDR2 YNNKEL (reference sequence). The CDR3 length is 16 residues. J gave up 5 bases and V 1 base, and 7 bases lay outside the gene matches. DNA for the CDR3: TGTGCCAGCAGCCAAGGGCGTCCGGGACTAGCGGAGACCCAGTACTTC. Translating it yields CASSQGRPGLAETQYF.

This clone has a handful of counts. The V call is TRBV5-6, the J call TRBJ2-6; D gene unclear. The CDR3 covers 15 residues. Germline V gene lookup returns CDR1 SGHDT and CDR2 YYEEEE. V shed 4 bases and J shed 0 bases, with 8 bases lying between them. As DNA, the CDR3 is TGTGCCAGCAGCCTATGGGCCTCTGGGGCCAACGTCCTGACTTTC. This encodes CASSLWASGANVLTF.

The rearrangement links TRBV19 to TRBJ2-3; D is possibly TRBD2 (7 bases). The CDR3 totals 17 residues. Looked up from germline, CDR1 is LNHDA and CDR2 is SQIVND (reference sequence). Trimming stripped 7 bases from V and 2 bases from J, with 22 bases between. The CDR3: CASTGGGGNLYTDTQYF. DNA for the CDR3: TGTGCCAGTACGGGAGGCGGGGGCAATTTATACACAGATACGCAGTATTTT.

The J gene is TRBJ2-1, the V gene TRBV6-5; 13 nucleotides line up with TRBD2. With 4 bases clipped from V and 3 bases from J, the junction kept 3 bases outside the gene matches. This CDR3 region has 16 residues. The germline CDR1 and CDR2 sequences are MNHEY and SVGAGI. The CDR3 protein is CASSSGLAGDYNEQFF. The CDR3 DNA is TGTGCCAGCAGTTCTGGACTAGCGGGGGACTACAATGAGCAGTTCTTC.

The CDR3 loop reads CASSQAWDRGNYGYTF. The CDR3 DNA follows: TGTGCCAGCAGCCAAGCTTGGGACAGGGGGAACTATGGCTACACCTTC. The chain combines TRBV3-1 (or the pseudogene TRBV3-2) with TRBJ1-2, with 11 bases that match TRBD1. Germline V gene sequence: CDR1 LGHDT, CDR2 YNNKEL (reference sequence). V was pared by 1 base and J by 2 bases, with 3 bases of the junction left unmatched. The CDR3 runs 16 residues.

J is TRBJ2-2 and V is TRBV6-6; 7 positions match TRBD2. Trimming at V came to 2 bases and at J to 5 bases, leaving 5 bases not matched to a gene. The CDR3 loop spans 15 amino acids. From germline, CDR1 is MNHNY and CDR2 SVGAGI (reference sequence). The CDR3: CASSYTAGNTGELFF. The DNA of the CDR3 is TGTGCCAGCAGTTACACAGCGGGAAATACCGGGGAGCTGTTTTTT.

This sequence joins TRBV2 and TRBJ1-2; TRBD1 might be the D (5 bases). Germline loops: CDR1 SNHLY, CDR2 FYNNEI. The CDR3 length is 14 residues. With 7 bases removed from V and 6 bases from J, the gap between germline ends came to 18 bases. The CDR3: CASTGGGFSHGYTF. The DNA of the CDR3 is TGTGCCAGCACGGGGGGGGGTTTCTCCCATGGCTACACCTTC.

The rearrangement uses TRBV19 and TRBJ2-7; D gene unclear. V was shortened by 0 bases and J by 6 bases, with 12 bases between the two germline ends. This CDR3 has 14 residues. The germline V gene has CDR1 LNHDA and CDR2 SQIVND (reference sequence). CDR3 sequence: CASSIDRRRPEQYF. CDR3 sequence (DNA): TGTGCCAGTAGTATAGATCGACGGAGACCCGAGCAGTACTTC. Based on the CDR3 plus reference TRBV19 and TRBJ2-7, the full variable domain is DGGITQSPKYLFRKEGQNVTLSCEQNLNHDAMYWYRQDPGQGLRLIYYSQIVNDFQKGDIAEGYSVSREKKESFPLTVTSAQKNPTAFYLCASSIDRRRPEQYFGPGTRLTVT.

V usage is TRBV6-5 and J usage is TRBJ1-1; TRBD1 agrees at 7 bases. The CDR3 runs 14 residues. V lost 0 bases to trimming and J lost 6 bases; unmatched junction nucleotides: 4. Germline loops: CDR1 MNHEY, CDR2 SVGAGI. CDR3 residues: CASSYSTGDPEAFF. The CDR3 bases are TGTGCCAGCAGTTACTCTACAGGGGACCCTGAAGCTTTCTTT.

Here the CDR3 reads CASSIGRGPNQPQHF. CDR3 DNA sequence: TGTGCCAGTAGTATAGGCAGGGGGCCGAATCAGCCCCAGCATTTT. The rearrangement uses TRBV19 and TRBJ1-5; 8 bases align to TRBD1. Germline CDR1 LNHDA, CDR2 SQIVND (reference sequence). This CDR3 is built from 15 residues. With V trimmed by 1 base and J by 4 bases, 3 bases remained unmatched.

The chain recombines TRBV6-5 with TRBJ2-3; D is possibly TRBD1 (5 bases). V lost 0 bases and J lost 3, with 7 bases in between. The CDR3 sequence is 14 residues long. The germline CDR1 and CDR2 sequences are MNHEY and SVGAGI. The CDR3 reads CASSYSGRTDTQYF. The CDR3 bases are TGTGCCAGCAGTTACTCGGGGCGGACAGATACGCAGTATTTT.

There are a few counts of this clone. The rearrangement joins TRBV12-3 or TRBV12-4 to TRBJ1-1, with TRBD1 as a possible D gene (5 bases). V was trimmed by 2 bases and J by 5 bases, leaving 9 bases between them. The CDR3 contains 13 residues. The CDR3 reads CASSLNTGTEAFF. The CDR3, as DNA: TGTGCCAGCAGTTTAAACACAGGAACTGAAGCTTTCTTT.

The chain uses TRBV10-3 and TRBJ1-5, with TRBD1 identical over 11 bases. This CDR3 region has 16 residues. CDR1 is ENHRY, CDR2 SYGVKD, per germline. Trimming cost V 5 bases and J 0 bases; bases outside gene matches: 3. CDR3 bases: TGTGCCATCAGTTCGGGACAGGGGGGTAGCAATCAGCCCCAGCATTTT. The encoded protein is CAISSGQGGSNQPQHF.